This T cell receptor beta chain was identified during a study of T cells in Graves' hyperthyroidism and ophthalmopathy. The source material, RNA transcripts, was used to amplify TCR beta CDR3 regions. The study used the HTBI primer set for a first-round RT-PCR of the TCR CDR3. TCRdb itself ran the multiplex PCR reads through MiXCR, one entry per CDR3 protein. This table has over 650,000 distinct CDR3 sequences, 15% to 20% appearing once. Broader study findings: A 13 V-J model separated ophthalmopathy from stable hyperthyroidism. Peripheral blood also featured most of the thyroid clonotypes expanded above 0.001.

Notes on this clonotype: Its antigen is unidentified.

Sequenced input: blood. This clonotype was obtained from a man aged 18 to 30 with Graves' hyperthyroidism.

The CDR3 region is CSVAFRVDQPQHF. The CDR3 DNA follows: TGCAGCGTTGCTTTCAGGGTGGATCAGCCCCAGCATTTT. The genes are TRBV29-1 and TRBJ1-5; tentatively, D is TRBD1 (5 bases). This CDR3 is 13 amino acids long. Germline lookup yields CDR1 SQVTM and CDR2 ANQGSEA. Trimming removed 4 bases from V and 5 bases from J, with 12 bases in between.